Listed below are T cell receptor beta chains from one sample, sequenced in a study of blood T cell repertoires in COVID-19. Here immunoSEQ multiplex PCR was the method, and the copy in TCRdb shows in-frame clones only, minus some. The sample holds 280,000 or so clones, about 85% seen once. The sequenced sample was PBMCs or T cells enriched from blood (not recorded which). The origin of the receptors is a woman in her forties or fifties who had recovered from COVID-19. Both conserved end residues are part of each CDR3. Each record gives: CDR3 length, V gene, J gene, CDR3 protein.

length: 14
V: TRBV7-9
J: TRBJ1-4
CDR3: CASSIGTANEKLFF

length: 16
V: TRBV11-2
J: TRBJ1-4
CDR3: CASSLARGRGREKLFF

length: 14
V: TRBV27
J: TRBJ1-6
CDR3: CASSWAGRGSPLHF

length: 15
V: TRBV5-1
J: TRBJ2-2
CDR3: CASSKDRTNTGELFF

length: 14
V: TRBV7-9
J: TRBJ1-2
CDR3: CASGKETVNYGYTF

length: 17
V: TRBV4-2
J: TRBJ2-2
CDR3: CASRGLAGGPDTGELFF

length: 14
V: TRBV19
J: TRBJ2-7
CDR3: CASSAGDLGYEQYF

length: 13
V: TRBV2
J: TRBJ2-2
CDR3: CASRQENTGELFF

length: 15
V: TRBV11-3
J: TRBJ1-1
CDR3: CASSLEQGCRAEAFF

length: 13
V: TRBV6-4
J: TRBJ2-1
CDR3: CASSGTPHNEQFF